These 12 T cell receptor beta chains share one sample of origin, sequenced in a study of OX40 agonist ivuxolimab in advanced cancers. Clones were read by immunoSEQ multiplex PCR, and TCRdb kept only the in-frame ones, dropping some. The sample shows around 68,000 clones, around 90% of them seen only once. The sequenced sample was CD4+ or CD8+ T cells sorted from blood, obtained in a trial of the OX40 agonist ivuxolimab. These receptor sequences come from an adult with an advanced solid tumor such as melanoma, head and neck, liver or kidney cancer.

This clone was counted once. The V and J genes are TRBV4-2 and TRBJ2-7, with a possible D match to TRBD1 (5 bases). Germline V lookup: CDR1 LGHNA, CDR2 YNFKEQ. CDR3 length equals 14 residues. V lost 0 bases and J 2 bases, leaving 8 bases between the germline ends. CDR3 region: CASSQESGTYEQYF. As DNA, the CDR3 is TGTGCCAGCAGCCAAGAGTCAGGGACCTACGAGCAGTACTTC.

V gene TRBV6-6 combines with J gene TRBJ2-3, with D unclear. The CDR3 spans 14 residues. V lost 0 bases and J lost 0, with 4 bases in between. The germline gives CDR1 MNHNY, CDR2 SVGAGI (reference sequence). CDR3 sequence reads: CASSYSPSTDTQYF. As DNA, the CDR3 is TGTGCCAGCAGTTACTCCCCTAGCACAGATACGCAGTATTTT.

This clone appeared a single time. The chain uses TRBV5-6 and TRBJ2-1; no clear D. Germline CDR1 reads SGHDT; CDR2 reads YYEEEE. Trimming shortened V by 0 bases and J by 0 bases, and 7 bases separated the two germline ends. The CDR3 extends over 15 amino acids. This CDR3 reads CASSLDSASYNEQFF. The CDR3 DNA sequence: TGTGCCAGCAGCTTGGATTCTGCCTCCTACAATGAGCAGTTCTTC.

The V and J genes are TRBV29-1 and TRBJ1-1; no firm D call. V shed 6 bases and J shed 0 bases, with 11 bases lying between them. Germline V gene data show CDR1 as SQVTM and CDR2 as ANQGSEA. This CDR3 contains 13 residues. CDR3 region: CSVAALMNTEAFF. DNA of the CDR3: TGCAGCGTCGCAGCACTGATGAACACTGAAGCTTTCTTT.

The chain employs TRBV6-5 and TRBJ2-7; TRBD1 matches at 8 bases. After removal of 3 bases from V and 3 bases from J, the junction contained 7 bases not matched to a gene. The CDR3 totals 15 residues. Germline V lookup: CDR1 MNHEY, CDR2 SVGAGI. CDR3 DNA sequence: TGTGCCAGCAGTTATAGGAAGACAGGGGTCTACGAGCAGTACTTC. The encoded protein is CASSYRKTGVYEQYF.

The chain is built from TRBV5-5 and TRBJ2-7, with 11 bases lining up with TRBD2. The CDR3 extends over 16 amino acids. The ends lost 4 bases at V and 4 bases at J; junction bases unmatched: 10. Germline assignment: CDR1 SGHKS and CDR2 YYEKEE (reference sequence). The CDR3, as DNA: TGTGCCAGCAGCCCCACGACTAGCGGGACAACATACGAGCAGTACTTC. Translation gives CASSPTTSGTTYEQYF.

For this clone: The junction departs from the called germline gene at one end, perhaps through a read error. The V and J genes are TRBV7-9 and TRBJ1-6, with a weak D call TRBD1 (5 bases). The CDR3 runs 14 residues. Germline CDR1 is SEHNR and CDR2 is FQNEAQ (reference sequence). CDR3 coding DNA: TGTGCCAGCAGTTTAGACGGGACTAATTCACCCCTCCACTTT. This sequence encodes CASSLDGTNSPLHF.

This chain links TRBV7-2 with TRBJ2-1; 13 nucleotides align to TRBD2. Germline V gene data show CDR1 as SGHTA and CDR2 as FQGNSA. V was clipped by 1 base and J by 9 bases; unmatched bases: 6. The CDR3 runs 16 residues. In nucleotides, the CDR3 is TGTGCCAGCAGCTTAGGGGGACTAGCGGGACAGGTTGAGCAGTTCTTC. This sequence encodes CASSLGGLAGQVEQFF.

The chain recombines TRBV6-5 with TRBJ2-2; maybe TRBD1 (5 bases). The CDR3 is made up of 12 amino acids. The V end was cut by 2 bases, the J end by 7 bases, with 5 bases between. Germline assignment: CDR1 MNHEY and CDR2 SVGAGI. In nucleotides, the CDR3 is TGTGCCAGCAGTTACAGGGGCGGGGAGCTGTTTTTT. The encoded protein is CASSYRGGELFF.

This chain joins TRBV28 and TRBJ2-6; a possible D gene is TRBD1 (6 bases). CDR1 is MDHEN, CDR2 SYDVKM, per germline. The CDR3 has 18 residues. V gave up 4 bases and J gave up 0 bases, with 16 bases separating them. CDR3 region: CASSSDRFLSSGANVLTF. The CDR3 DNA is TGTGCCAGCAGTTCAGACAGGTTTCTCAGCTCTGGGGCCAACGTCCTGACTTTC.

This rearrangement joins TRBV6-1 to TRBJ2-2; D is unclear. Per the germline V gene, CDR1 is MNHNS and CDR2 is SASEGT. This CDR3 comprises 13 residues. The V end lost 4 bases, the J end lost 5 bases, and 8 bases lay between the germline ends. As DNA, the CDR3 is TGTGCCAGCAGTGTTGCGCATACCGGGGAGCTGTTTTTT. It translates to CASSVAHTGELFF.

The chain is built from TRBV7-9 and TRBJ2-5; TRBD2 matches at 14 bases. The J call is doubtful: the DNA matches TRBJ2-7 better. The CDR3 spans 17 residues. The germline gives CDR1 SEHNR, CDR2 FQNEAQ (reference sequence). The CDR3 DNA reads as TGTGCCACGGGAAGTGGGACTAGCGGGGGACCCTCCTACGAGCAGTACTTC. Protein: CATGSGTSGGPSYEQYF.